This T cell receptor (beta chain) was documented in a study of cytomegalovirus exposure and HLA in healthy donors. The study, taken as a whole, reports: In an earlier analysis, about 87% or about 30%: the productive usage of most TCR beta V segments.

About this clone: Its antigen is undetermined.

PCR amplification relied on 60 Vbeta primers (plus 13 Jbeta primers). Sequenced by immunoSEQ multiplex PCR; TCRdb stores in-frame clones only, minus some. The table records 150,000 to 200,000 clones, about 76% of them present only once. The receptor's source is a female donor in good health and CMV-seronegative. The source material was PBMCs.

Written as DNA, the CDR3 is TGTGCCAGTAGTGCACCGGACGGGTACGGGGGTGGCTACACCTTC. This gives the protein CASSAPDGYGGGYTF. This rearrangement joins TRBV19 to TRBJ1-2; tentatively, D is TRBD1 (5 bases). This CDR3 is built from 15 residues. The V gene's germline CDR1 is LNHDA and CDR2 SQIVND (reference sequence). Trimming took off 5 bases at V and 7 bases at J, with 20 bases between the two ends.